Given below is one T cell receptor (beta chain) in context. The antigen remains undetermined. The PCR ran on 60 Vbeta and 13 Jbeta primers. Some clones are missing from TCRdb's copy, which holds only in-frame ones; the method was immunoSEQ multiplex PCR. The profile shows a few hundred thousand clones, 80% of them singletons. The V and J ends lost 5 bases and 6 bases respectively, with 13 bases between them. Germline V gives CDR1 MNHNY, CDR2 SVGAGI (reference sequence). The CDR3 consists of 13 residues. These data belong to a study of cytomegalovirus exposure and HLA in healthy donors. Study findings and constraints: Most TCR beta V segments were productive about 90% or about 30% of the time in an earlier analysis.

The chain links TRBV6-6 to TRBJ1-2; D is perhaps TRBD1 (5 bases). The sequence was obtained from a girl aged 2 to 10 in good health and CMV-seronegative. Sequenced sample: PBMCs. DNA of the CDR3: TGTGCCAGCAGTGCAGGGCTCGCGGATGGCTACACCTTC. Amino acid sequence: CASSAGLADGYTF.